Each of the 30 T cell receptor beta chains below was sequenced from the same sample in a study of blood T cells in healthy people across ages. Alongside a J-beta primer mix, a sample-barcoded 5' primer served in a second PCR lasting roughly 7 to 11 cycles. TCRdb used MiXCR to reprocess the 5' RACE reads, holding one entry per CDR3 protein. This sample yields around 1,000,000 distinct CDR3 sequences, of which about 25% are seen a single time; about 0.72% belongs to the top ten. This sample was also put to use in a study of T cells of mothers and their children.

Sequencing was carried out using blood. The receptors originated from a girl aged 2 to 9 in good health.

V gene TRBV6-2 or TRBV6-3 combines with J gene TRBJ2-7, with 7 bases identical to TRBD1. With V trimmed by 6 bases and J by 5 bases, 10 bases remained unmatched. Germline V CDR1 and CDR2: MNHEY, SVGEGT. The CDR3 loop spans 14 amino acids. The CDR3 DNA follows: TGTGCCAGCAGAAAGGGGGCCAGCACCCACGAGCAGTACTTC. Amino acid sequence: CASRKGASTHEQYF.

This clonotype was counted a single time. The V and J genes are TRBV7-9 and TRBJ2-3, with D perhaps matching TRBD2 (6 bases). The CDR3 has 18 residues. Germline V gene sequence: CDR1 SEHNR, CDR2 FQNEAQ (reference sequence). Between the trimmed V and J ends, which lost 3 bases and 4 bases, there was a span of 23 bases. CDR3 region: CASSFPIGTGVLADTQYF. The CDR3 DNA reads TGTGCCAGCAGCTTTCCCATTGGGACGGGAGTTCTCGCAGATACGCAGTATTTT.

The chain is built from TRBV20-1 and TRBJ2-5; TRBD2 is a possible D gene (6 bases). Matching the DNA end better, TRBJ2-7 makes the J call doubtful. This CDR3 is built from 14 residues. Germline V lookup: CDR1 DFQATT, CDR2 SNEGSKA (reference sequence). The CDR3 nucleotides are TGCAGTGCTACTAAATGGAGGGCCGGCTACGAGCAGTACTTC. Residues: CSATKWRAGYEQYF.

The chain has TRBV13 and TRBJ1-4, with a weak D call TRBD1 (6 bases). This CDR3 has 16 amino acids. Between the trimmed V and J ends, which lost 5 bases and 5 bases, there was a span of 18 bases. Germline V gives CDR1 PRHDT, CDR2 FYEKMQ (reference sequence). The CDR3 loop reads CASSRQRGGENEKLFF. CDR3 DNA sequence: TGTGCCAGCAGCCGACAACGAGGGGGAGAGAATGAAAAACTGTTTTTT.

The chain carries TRBV29-1 and TRBJ2-7, with D unclear. The J call may be incorrect, as the DNA end agrees better with TRBJ2-5. This CDR3 contains 14 residues. CDR1 and CDR2 from the germline V gene are SQVTM and ANQGSEA. CDR3 protein: CSVELGRAVETQYF. CDR3 nucleotide sequence: TGCAGCGTTGAACTAGGAAGAGCTGTAGAGACCCAGTACTTC.

This clonotype was seen a few times. The chain has TRBV4-3 and TRBJ1-4; maybe TRBD1 (6 bases). This CDR3 contains 14 residues. Germline CDR1 LGHNA, CDR2 YSLEER. V shed 4 bases and J shed 8 bases, with 14 bases lying between them. The CDR3: CASSLQGGKEKLFF. The CDR3 DNA reads TGCGCCAGCAGCCTACAGGGAGGAAAAGAAAAACTGTTTTTT.

V and J are TRBV10-3 and TRBJ2-1; 7 nucleotides match TRBD1. The DNA matches TRBJ2-7 better at its end, which makes the J call doubtful. The CDR3 contains 14 residues. CDR1 is ENHRY and CDR2 is SYGVKD in the germline V gene. CDR3 sequence: CAISAGRGTYEQYF. Written as DNA, the CDR3 is TGTGCCATCAGTGCGGGCAGGGGGACCTACGAGCAGTACTTC.

This clonotype has just a few counts. The chain couples TRBV12-3 or TRBV12-4 to TRBJ2-2; 11 bases match TRBD1. This CDR3 is 15 amino acids long. V trimming: 7 bases; J trimming: 6 bases; junction bases outside the gene matches: 7. In nucleotides, the CDR3 is TGTGCCAGCACCACAGGACAGGGGGCGGCCGGGGAGCTGTTTTTT. Amino acids: CASTTGQGAAGELFF.

The rearrangement uses TRBV29-1 and TRBJ2-1; D unclear. Trimming stripped 0 bases from V and 2 bases from J, with 11 bases between. Germline CDR1 reads SQVTM; CDR2 reads ANQGSEA. The CDR3 extends over 15 amino acids. The CDR3 loop reads CSVEDSVRAYNEQFF. CDR3 coding DNA: TGCAGCGTTGAAGACTCTGTACGGGCCTACAATGAGCAGTTCTTC.

This clonotype turned up a few times. This chain uses TRBV24-1 with TRBJ2-3; D not resolved. The CDR3 is 13 amino acids. From germline, CDR1 is KGHDR and CDR2 SFDVKD. Trimming shortened V by 4 bases and J by 7 bases, and 11 bases separated the two germline ends. CDR3 in DNA: TGTGCCACCAGTGACCCCATGGTTAATACGCAGTATTTT. Residues: CATSDPMVNTQYF.

This clonotype has a handful of counts. This chain uses TRBV9 with TRBJ1-5; maybe TRBD1 (6 bases). This CDR3 spans 15 amino acids. The germline CDR1 and CDR2 sequences are SGDLS and YYNGEE. V was cut by 3 bases and J by 2 bases, with 12 bases left in between. DNA for the CDR3: TGTGCCAGCAGCGGGGGGGCTACGGGCAATCAGCCCCAGCATTTT. The encoded protein is CASSGGATGNQPQHF.

The chain couples TRBV5-1 to TRBJ2-3; 8 bases fit TRBD2. This CDR3 contains 16 residues. Germline trimming cut 0 bases from V and 2 bases from J; bases unmatched to any gene: 5. Germline-derived CDR1 and CDR2 are SGHRS and YFSETQ. The CDR3 loop is CASSLAYSGITDTQYF. CDR3 nucleotide sequence: TGCGCCAGCAGCTTGGCCTATAGCGGGATCACAGATACGCAGTATTTT.

The chain uses TRBV27 and TRBJ2-4; D ambiguous. Germline assignment: CDR1 MNHEY and CDR2 SMNVEV (reference sequence). Deletions cut 2 bases from V and 5 bases from J, with 7 bases between. The CDR3 runs 13 residues. The CDR3 bases are TGTGCCAGCAGTTTAAGGGCGGAAAACATTCAGTACTTC. It translates to CASSLRAENIQYF.

This clonotype has more than one count but fewer than ten. The chain has TRBV29-1 and TRBJ1-6, with 7 bases lining up with TRBD1. Germline lookup yields CDR1 SQVTM and CDR2 ANQGSEA. V lost 6 bases to trimming and J lost 8 bases; unmatched junction nucleotides: 16. The CDR3 is 16 residues long. The CDR3 nucleotides read TGCAGCGTGAAGACGGGGGGGACAGCTTTCGATTCACCCCTCCACTTT. It is translated as CSVKTGGTAFDSPLHF.

J is TRBJ2-5 and V is TRBV4-1; 10 bases line up with TRBD2. The CDR3 is made up of 19 amino acids. Germline V gene data show CDR1 as MGHRA and CDR2 as YSYEKL. V lost 0 bases, J lost 4 bases, and 14 bases stayed unmatched. The CDR3 DNA sequence: TGCGCCAGCAGCCAAGATGAGGCTAGCGGGAGAGGCTGGGGAGAGACCCAGTACTTC. Protein: CASSQDEASGRGWGETQYF.

This sequence joins TRBV7-2 and TRBJ2-1, with D possibly TRBD2 on 6 matching bases. TRBJ2-5 explains the end of the DNA better; the J call may be wrong. Germline CDR1 is SGHTA and CDR2 is FQGNSA. The CDR3 extends over 16 amino acids. This chain's CDR3 is CASSKQRAGEQETQYF. DNA of the CDR3: TGTGCCAGCAGCAAACAGCGGGCAGGAGAGCAAGAGACCCAGTACTTC.

This chain uses TRBV29-1 with TRBJ2-5; 8 bases line up with TRBD1. Germline assignment: CDR1 SQVTM and CDR2 ANQGSEA. V gave up 7 bases and J gave up 4 bases; unmatched junction bases: 8. The CDR3 consists of 13 residues. The DNA of the CDR3 is TGCAGCGCAGGGGGCGGTGGTCTAGAGACCCAGTACTTC. Its protein is CSAGGGGLETQYF.

This clonotype has just a few counts. This chain joins TRBV25-1 and TRBJ2-5; D ambiguous. Germline values: CDR1 MGHDK, CDR2 SYGVNS. The CDR3 totals 14 residues. V lost 6 bases and J lost 5, with 16 bases in between. The CDR3 protein is CASRPDQPGETQYF. CDR3 bases: TGTGCCAGCAGACCGGACCAGCCTGGCGAGACCCAGTACTTC.

This clonotype was observed at least ten times. The chain has TRBV3-1 and TRBJ2-1; unclear D gene. Germline loops: CDR1 LGHDT, CDR2 YNNKEL (reference sequence). The length of the CDR3 is 14 residues. Trimming removed 1 base at V and 0 bases at J, with 4 bases between. The DNA for the CDR3 is TGTGCCAGCAGCCAAGCTAGCTCCTACAATGAGCAGTTCTTC. It specifies CASSQASSYNEQFF.

This clonotype was seen at least ten times. The chain combines TRBV4-3 with TRBJ2-5; TRBD2 aligns across 9 bases. V gave up 0 bases and J gave up 0 bases; unmatched junction bases: 5. The CDR3 contains 17 residues. Germline CDR1 is LGHNA and CDR2 is YSLEER. CDR3 nucleotide sequence: TGCGCCAGCAGCCAAGATTTAAGCGGGGGGAACCAAGAGACCCAGTACTTC. Translation: CASSQDLSGGNQETQYF.

The sample holds a few counts of this clonotype. V gene TRBV10-3 combines with J gene TRBJ2-1; possible D gene TRBD2, 7 bases. The germline V gene encodes CDR1 ENHRY and CDR2 SYGVKD. Between the trimmed V and J ends, which lost 6 bases and 0 bases, there was a span of 15 bases. The CDR3 covers 16 residues. CDR3 DNA: TGTGCCATCAGGGGGGGGGCAACTAGCTCCTACAATGAGCAGTTCTTC. Translated: CAIRGGATSSYNEQFF.

This clonotype was observed a handful of times. J is TRBJ1-6 and V is TRBV28, with TRBD1 matching over 8 bases. This CDR3 is 14 amino acids long. Germline V gene lookup returns CDR1 MDHEN and CDR2 SYDVKM. V shed 2 bases and J 7 bases; nucleotides not matched to a gene: 1. DNA of the CDR3: TGTGCCAGCAGTTTACAGGGGGCAAATTCACCCCTCCACTTT. Translating it yields CASSLQGANSPLHF.

This clonotype was seen a handful of times. The chain joins TRBV7-2 to TRBJ1-1, with D tentatively TRBD1 (5 bases). Germline CDR1 and CDR2: SGHTA and FQGNSA. Trimming took 4 bases from V and 10 from J, leaving 16 bases between them. This CDR3 spans 13 amino acids. The CDR3 DNA reads as TGTGCCAGCAGCTACATGGGACTTGGCCCAGCTTTCTTT. Encoded protein: CASSYMGLGPAFF.

The chain joins TRBV28 to TRBJ1-4; D not resolved. The V gene lost 3 bases and the J gene lost 8 bases, with 16 bases spanning the gap. The CDR3 runs to 15 residues. Germline V lookup: CDR1 MDHEN, CDR2 SYDVKM. CDR3 coding DNA: TGTGCCAGCAGTTTTCAGGCCCTCCAAGCGGAAAAACTGTTTTTT. Translating gives CASSFQALQAEKLFF.

The chain employs TRBV15 and TRBJ2-3; D call uncertain. Germline CDR1 and CDR2: LNHNV and YYDKDF (reference sequence). The CDR3 runs 13 residues. V was clipped by 0 bases and J by 5 bases, with 6 bases between them. The CDR3 reads CATSRDLRDTQYF. CDR3 bases: TGTGCCACCAGCAGAGATCTCAGAGATACGCAGTATTTT.

This clonotype occurred once. J is TRBJ2-7 and V is TRBV29-1; a weak D match, TRBD1 (5 bases). Trimming shortened V by 0 bases and J by 2 bases, and 14 bases separated the two germline ends. CDR3 length: 15 amino acids. CDR1 SQVTM and CDR2 ANQGSEA come from the germline V gene. The CDR3 DNA reads as TGCAGCGTTGAAGATCCGACAGTCAACCCCTACGAGCAGTACTTC. Translation: CSVEDPTVNPYEQYF.

The V gene is TRBV12-3 or TRBV12-4, the J gene TRBJ1-5; D ambiguous. Trimming took 3 bases from V and 7 from J, leaving 10 bases between them. The CDR3 extends over 13 amino acids. CDR3 sequence reads: CASSFVDDQPQHF. The CDR3 nucleotides are TGTGCCAGCAGTTTTGTGGATGACCAGCCCCAGCATTTT.

This chain joins TRBV5-1 and TRBJ2-2; no firm D call. The CDR3 spans 13 residues. Germline V gene sequence: CDR1 SGHRS, CDR2 YFSETQ. The ends were cut back, 4 bases at V and 7 bases at J, with 11 bases in the middle. The CDR3 reads CASSNKISGELFF. CDR3 in DNA: TGCGCCAGCAGCAACAAGATAAGCGGGGAGCTGTTTTTT.

The gene calls are TRBV6-2 or TRBV6-3 and TRBJ2-5, with D unresolved. Near its end, the DNA agrees better with TRBJ2-1, so the J call may be wrong. Germline CDR1 reads MNHEY; CDR2 reads SVGEGT. This CDR3 has 12 residues. The DNA of the CDR3 is TGTGCCAGCAGTGAGTATATGAATGAGCAGTTCTTC. This translates into CASSEYMNEQFF.

The rearrangement links TRBV4-1 to TRBJ1-5; D is undetermined. Germline V gives CDR1 MGHRA, CDR2 YSYEKL. V shed 0 bases and J shed 7 bases, with 7 bases lying between them. This CDR3 spans 13 amino acids. The CDR3 is CASSQDQWQPQHF. Written as DNA, the CDR3 is TGCGCCAGCAGCCAAGATCAGTGGCAGCCCCAGCATTTT.